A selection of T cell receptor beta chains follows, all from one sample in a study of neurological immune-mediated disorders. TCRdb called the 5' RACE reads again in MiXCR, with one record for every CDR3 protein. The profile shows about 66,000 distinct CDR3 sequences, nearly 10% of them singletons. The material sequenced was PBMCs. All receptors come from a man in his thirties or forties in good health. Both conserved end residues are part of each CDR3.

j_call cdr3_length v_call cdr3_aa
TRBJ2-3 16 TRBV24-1 CATSDFSAEFGDTQYF
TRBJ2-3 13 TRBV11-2 CASSLTGTGKQYF
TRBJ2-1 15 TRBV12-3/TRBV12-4 CASSTGQPSYNEQFF
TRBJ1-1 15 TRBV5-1 CASSLAASVNTEAFF
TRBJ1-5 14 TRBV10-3 CASATGVRNQPQHF
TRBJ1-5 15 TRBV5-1 CASSPRDRENQPQHF
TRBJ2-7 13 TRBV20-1 CSASSRSSYEQYF
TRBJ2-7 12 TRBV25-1 CASSEGFGEQYF
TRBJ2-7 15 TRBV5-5 CASSLEGLGYYEQYF
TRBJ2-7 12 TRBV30 CAWSLVGYEQYF
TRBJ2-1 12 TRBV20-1 CSASRINNEQFF
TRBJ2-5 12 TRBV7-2 CASSQDQETQYF
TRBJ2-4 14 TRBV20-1 CSAKIPGGPNIQYF
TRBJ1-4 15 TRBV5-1 CASSLAGQAGEKLFF
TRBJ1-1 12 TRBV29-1 CSVVGVNTEAFF
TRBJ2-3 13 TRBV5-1 CASVGLNTDTQYF
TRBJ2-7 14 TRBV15 CATMRDGSSYEQYF
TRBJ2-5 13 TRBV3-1 CASSQGTRETQYF
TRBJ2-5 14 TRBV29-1 CSVSLAENGETQYF
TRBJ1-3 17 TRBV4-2 CASSQEVRVNLGNTIYF
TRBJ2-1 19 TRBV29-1 CSVVDRGSGRPSSYNEQFF
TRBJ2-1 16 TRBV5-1 CASSLWGGSSYNEQFF
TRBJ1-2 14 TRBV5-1 CASSLAADVYGYTF
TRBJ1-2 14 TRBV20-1 CSARERQDNYGYTF
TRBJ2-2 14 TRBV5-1 CASSPSGNTGELFF
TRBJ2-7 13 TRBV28 CASKERSSYEQYF
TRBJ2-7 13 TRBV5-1 CASSSDMVPEQYF
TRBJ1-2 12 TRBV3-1 CASSQAVDGYTF
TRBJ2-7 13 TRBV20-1 CSARAGGPYEQYF
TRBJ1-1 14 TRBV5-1 CASSLLGRITEAFF
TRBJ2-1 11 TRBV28 CASSLWGEQFF
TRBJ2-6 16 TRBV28 CASSLPGTAGANVLTF
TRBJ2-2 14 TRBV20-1 CSARDLQGAGELFF
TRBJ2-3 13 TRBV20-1 CSAGQRAPDTQYF
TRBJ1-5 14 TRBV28 CASSITASNQPQHF
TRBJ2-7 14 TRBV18 CASSSSYRVYEQYF
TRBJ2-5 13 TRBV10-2 CASSDFAQETQYF
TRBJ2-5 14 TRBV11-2 CASSLSAYQETQYF
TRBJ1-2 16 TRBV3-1 CASSQDPWTVNYGYTF
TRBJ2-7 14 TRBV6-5 CASSHRDKYYEQYF
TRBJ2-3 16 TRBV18 CASSPQGSGSTDTQYF
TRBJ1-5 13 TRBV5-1 CASSLGGDQPQHF
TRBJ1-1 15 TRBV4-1 CASSQEAGVITEAFF
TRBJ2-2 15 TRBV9 CASSVGSGRPGELFF
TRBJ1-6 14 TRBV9 CASTSPGRNSPLHF
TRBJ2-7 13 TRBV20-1 CSARRTNSYEQYF
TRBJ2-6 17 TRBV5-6 CASSVRLRSSGANVLTF
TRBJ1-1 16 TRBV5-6 CASSPWTGLENTEAFF
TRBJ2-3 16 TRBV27 CASSKGTSGRGDTQYF
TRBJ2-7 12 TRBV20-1 CSASVDSYEQYF